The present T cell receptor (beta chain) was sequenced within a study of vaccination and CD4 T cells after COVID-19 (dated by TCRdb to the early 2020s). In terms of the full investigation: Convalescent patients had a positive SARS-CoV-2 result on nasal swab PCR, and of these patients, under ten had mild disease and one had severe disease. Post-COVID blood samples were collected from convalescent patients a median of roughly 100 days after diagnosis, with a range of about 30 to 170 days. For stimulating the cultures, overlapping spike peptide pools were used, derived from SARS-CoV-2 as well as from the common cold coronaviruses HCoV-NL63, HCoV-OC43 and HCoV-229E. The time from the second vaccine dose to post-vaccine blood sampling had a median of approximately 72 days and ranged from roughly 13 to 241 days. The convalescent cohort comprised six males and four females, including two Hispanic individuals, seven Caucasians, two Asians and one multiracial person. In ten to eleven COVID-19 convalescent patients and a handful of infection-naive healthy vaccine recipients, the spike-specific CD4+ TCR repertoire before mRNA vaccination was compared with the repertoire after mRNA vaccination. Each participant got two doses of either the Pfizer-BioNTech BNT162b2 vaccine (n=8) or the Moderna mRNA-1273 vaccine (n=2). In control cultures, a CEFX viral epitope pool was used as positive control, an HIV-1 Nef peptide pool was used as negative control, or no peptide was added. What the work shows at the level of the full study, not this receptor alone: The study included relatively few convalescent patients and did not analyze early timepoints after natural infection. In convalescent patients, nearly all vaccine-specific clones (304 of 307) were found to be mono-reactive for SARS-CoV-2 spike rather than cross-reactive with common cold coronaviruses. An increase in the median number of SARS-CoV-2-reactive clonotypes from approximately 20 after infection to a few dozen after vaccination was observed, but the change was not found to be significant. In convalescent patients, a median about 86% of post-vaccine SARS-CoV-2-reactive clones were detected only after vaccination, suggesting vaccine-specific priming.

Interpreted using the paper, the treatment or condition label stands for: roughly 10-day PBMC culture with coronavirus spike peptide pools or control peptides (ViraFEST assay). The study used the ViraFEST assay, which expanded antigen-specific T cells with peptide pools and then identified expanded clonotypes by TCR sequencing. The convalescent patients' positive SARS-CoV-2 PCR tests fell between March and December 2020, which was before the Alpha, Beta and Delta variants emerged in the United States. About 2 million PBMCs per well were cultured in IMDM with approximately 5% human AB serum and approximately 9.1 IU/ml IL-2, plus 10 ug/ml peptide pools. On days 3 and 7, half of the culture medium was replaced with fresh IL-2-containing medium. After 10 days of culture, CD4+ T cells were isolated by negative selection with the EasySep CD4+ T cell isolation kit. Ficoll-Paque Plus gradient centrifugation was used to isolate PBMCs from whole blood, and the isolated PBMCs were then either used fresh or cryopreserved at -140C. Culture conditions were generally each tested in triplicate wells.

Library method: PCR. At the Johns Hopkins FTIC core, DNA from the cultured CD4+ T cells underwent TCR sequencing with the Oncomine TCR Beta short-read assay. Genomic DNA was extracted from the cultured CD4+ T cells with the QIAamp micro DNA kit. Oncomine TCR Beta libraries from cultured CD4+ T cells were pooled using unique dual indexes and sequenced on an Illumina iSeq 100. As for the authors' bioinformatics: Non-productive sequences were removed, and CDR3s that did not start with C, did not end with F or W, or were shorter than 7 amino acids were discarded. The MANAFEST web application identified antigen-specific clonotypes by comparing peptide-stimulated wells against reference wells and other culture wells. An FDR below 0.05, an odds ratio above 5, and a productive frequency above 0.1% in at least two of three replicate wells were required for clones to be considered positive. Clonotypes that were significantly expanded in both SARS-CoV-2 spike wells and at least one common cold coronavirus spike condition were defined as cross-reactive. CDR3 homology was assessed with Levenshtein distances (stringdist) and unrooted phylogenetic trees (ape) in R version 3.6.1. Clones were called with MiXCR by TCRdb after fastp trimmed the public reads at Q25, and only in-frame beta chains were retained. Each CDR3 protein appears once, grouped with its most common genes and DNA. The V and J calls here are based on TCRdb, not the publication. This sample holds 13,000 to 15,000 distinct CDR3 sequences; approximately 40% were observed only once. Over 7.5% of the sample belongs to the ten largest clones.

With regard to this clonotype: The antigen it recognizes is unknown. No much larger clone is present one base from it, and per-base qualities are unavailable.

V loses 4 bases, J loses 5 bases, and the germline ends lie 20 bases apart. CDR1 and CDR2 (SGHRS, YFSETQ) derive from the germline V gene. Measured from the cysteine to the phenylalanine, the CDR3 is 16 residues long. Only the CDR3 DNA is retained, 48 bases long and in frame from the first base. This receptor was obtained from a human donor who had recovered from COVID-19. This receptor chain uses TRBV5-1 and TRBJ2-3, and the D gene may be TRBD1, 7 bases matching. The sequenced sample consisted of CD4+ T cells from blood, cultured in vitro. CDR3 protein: CASSGGDSRAGDTQYF. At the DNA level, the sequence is TGCGCCAGCAGCGGCGGGGACAGCCGAGCAGGAGATACGCAGTATTTT.